Each of the 17 T cell receptor beta chains below was sequenced from the same sample in a study of PD-L1 blockade in urothelial cancer. Profiling relied on immunoSEQ multiplex PCR, and the TCRdb table lists in-frame clones only, not all of them. The table records tens of thousands of clones, 65% to 90% of them present only once. Time point given: pretreatment peripheral blood. The sequenced sample was PBMCs, obtained around atezolizumab (anti-PD-L1) treatment. The receptors stem from a man aged 55-75 years with urothelial cancer.

The gene calls are TRBV14 and TRBJ2-7; possible D gene TRBD2, 5 bases. The ends were cut back, 0 bases at V and 5 bases at J, with 8 bases in the middle. From germline, CDR1 is SGHDN and CDR2 FVKESK. This CDR3 comprises 13 residues. Here the CDR3 reads CASSQDLRDEQYF. The CDR3 nucleotides are TGTGCCAGCAGCCAAGATTTGAGGGACGAGCAGTACTTC.

This clone was detected only a few times. J is TRBJ1-6 and V is TRBV27; D unresolved. This CDR3 spans 13 amino acids. Germline loops: CDR1 MNHEY, CDR2 SMNVEV (reference sequence). Trimming took 4 bases from V and 8 from J, leaving 9 bases between them. Here the CDR3 reads CASSSREDSPLHF. The CDR3 region has the DNA TGTGCCAGCAGTTCGCGGGAGGATTCACCCCTCCACTTT.

The chain recombines TRBV27 with TRBJ2-3, with 9 bases lining up with TRBD2. The V and J ends lost 5 bases and 1 base, in that order; junction bases with no gene match: 10. Germline-derived CDR1 and CDR2 are MNHEY and SMNVEV (reference sequence). The CDR3 is 17 amino acids. The CDR3 DNA reads TGTGCCAGCAGTAGACCGGGACTAGCTAGGGGCACAGATACGCAGTATTTT. It specifies CASSRPGLARGTDTQYF.

The V and J genes are TRBV28 and TRBJ1-3, with TRBD1 as a possible D gene (6 bases). V lost 10 bases and J lost 1, with 14 bases in between. Germline CDR1 MDHEN, CDR2 SYDVKM. This CDR3 is 14 amino acids long. The CDR3 DNA follows: TGTGCCACACTAGAACAGGGTTCTGGAAACACCATATATTTT. Translated, it gives CATLEQGSGNTIYF.

The J gene is TRBJ2-3, the V gene TRBV9; 14 positions agree with TRBD2. This CDR3 region has 16 residues. Germline CDR1 SGDLS, CDR2 YYNGEE. The V gene end was trimmed by 4 bases and the J gene end by 2 bases; junction bases not matched to a gene: 3. CDR3 loop: CASSRTSGGFTDTQYF. Here the CDR3 DNA reads TGTGCCAGCAGCAGGACTAGCGGGGGGTTCACAGATACGCAGTATTTT.

In this sample, this clone turned up once. The chain carries TRBV19 and TRBJ1-1, with D maybe TRBD1 (6 bases). CDR1 and CDR2 (germline): LNHDA, SQIVND (reference sequence). This CDR3 has 16 residues. Between the trimmed V and J ends, which lost 3 bases and 1 base, there was a span of 15 bases. The CDR3 loop reads CASSMAGADSNTEAFF. The CDR3, as DNA: TGTGCCAGTAGTATGGCAGGGGCAGATTCGAACACTGAAGCTTTCTTT.

The chain has TRBV6-1 and TRBJ2-1; TRBD1 agrees at 10 bases. CDR3 length equals 17 residues. The V gene end was trimmed by 4 bases and the J gene end by 4 bases; junction bases not matched to a gene: 10. CDR1 is MNHNS and CDR2 is SASEGT in the germline V gene. The CDR3 here is CASSANLPGQGYNEQFF. Here the CDR3 DNA reads TGTGCCAGCAGTGCCAACCTCCCGGGACAGGGGTACAATGAGCAGTTCTTC.

This clone was counted a single time. The V gene is TRBV2, the J gene TRBJ1-5; a possible D gene is TRBD1 (5 bases). V was trimmed by 4 bases and J by 3 bases, leaving 13 bases between them. In germline, CDR1 is SNHLY, CDR2 FYNNEI. This CDR3 comprises 15 residues. CDR3 protein: CASSGSGGPNQPQHF. The CDR3 DNA reads TGTGCCAGCAGTGGTTCGGGGGGACCCAATCAGCCCCAGCATTTT.

This clone was seen a handful of times. The chain carries TRBV19 and TRBJ1-1; D remains unclear. Trimming left V 3 bases short and J 4 bases short, with 9 bases between. The CDR3 is 13 amino acids. Germline V gene data show CDR1 as LNHDA and CDR2 as SQIVND (reference sequence). As DNA, the CDR3 is TGTGCCAGTAGTATTGGAGGGTTCACTGAAGCTTTCTTT. Translated: CASSIGGFTEAFF.

The J gene is TRBJ2-5, the V gene TRBV27; 7 bases are shared with TRBD2. The J call is doubtful: the DNA matches TRBJ2-7 better. The CDR3 totals 16 residues. In germline, CDR1 is MNHEY, CDR2 SMNVEV (reference sequence). DNA for the CDR3: TGTGCCAGCAGTTTATCCGGGGGGAGGGCCCCCTACGAGCAGTACTTC. Its protein product is CASSLSGGRAPYEQYF.

The CDR3 DNA reads TGCGCCAGCAGCCAAGATTGGGCGGGGGCGGGAGAGACCCAGTACTTC. Translating it yields CASSQDWAGAGETQYF. This sequence joins TRBV4-1 and TRBJ2-5; possible D gene TRBD2, 7 bases. Germline lookup yields CDR1 MGHRA and CDR2 YSYEKL. The CDR3 is 16 residues long. Trimming shortened V by 0 bases and J by 4 bases, and 15 bases separated the two germline ends.

There are a few counts of this clone. The gene calls are TRBV19 and TRBJ1-1; 10 bases fit TRBD1. CDR1 is LNHDA and CDR2 is SQIVND in the germline V gene (reference sequence). V was clipped by 9 bases and J by 3 bases; unmatched bases: 4. The CDR3 length is 13 residues. CDR3 in amino acids: CASSDRGDTEAFF. Written as DNA, the CDR3 is TGTGCCAGCTCGGACAGGGGGGACACTGAAGCTTTCTTT.

The chain couples TRBV7-9 to TRBJ1-1, with a weak D call TRBD1 (6 bases). The germline gives CDR1 SEHNR, CDR2 FQNEAQ (reference sequence). The CDR3 runs 15 residues. Between the trimmed V and J ends, which lost 5 bases and 3 bases, there was a span of 16 bases. CDR3 protein: CASSPYRVGDTEAFF. The CDR3 nucleotides read TGTGCCAGCAGCCCCTACAGGGTCGGGGACACTGAAGCTTTCTTT.

V is TRBV7-2 and J is TRBJ2-3; TRBD2 matches 12 bases. Trimming took 4 bases from V and 6 from J; bases not matched to a gene: 5. This CDR3 is built from 15 residues. Germline lookup yields CDR1 SGHTA and CDR2 FQGNSA. CDR3 sequence: CASSSLAGGGDTQYF. In nucleotides, the CDR3 is TGTGCCAGCAGCTCACTAGCGGGGGGCGGTGATACGCAGTATTTT. Combining the CDR3 with reference TRBV7-2 and TRBJ2-3 gives the whole variable domain GAGVSQSPSNKVTEKGKDVELRCDPISGHTALYWYRQSLGQGLEFLIYFQGNSAPDKSGLPSDRFSAERTGGSVSTLTIQRTQQEDSAVYLCASSSLAGGGDTQYFGPGTRLTVL.

The chain employs TRBV28 and TRBJ1-5; 8 positions match TRBD1. The V and J ends lost 4 bases and 2 bases, in that order; junction bases with no gene match: 4. The CDR3 totals 15 residues. Germline V gives CDR1 MDHEN, CDR2 SYDVKM. The CDR3 DNA follows: TGTGCCAGCAGTTCGTTGACAGGGGGCAATCAGCCCCAGCATTTT. Translating gives CASSSLTGGNQPQHF.

This chain links TRBV5-1 with TRBJ2-5, with 12 bases that match TRBD2. CDR1 and CDR2 from the germline V gene are SGHRS and YFSETQ. V was clipped by 4 bases and J by 5 bases; unmatched bases: 9. This CDR3 comprises 16 residues. For the CDR3, the DNA is TGCGCCAGCAGCCAAGCTAGCGGGGGGGCCGAGGAGACCCAGTACTTC. Its protein product is CASSQASGGAEETQYF. Full variable domain (rest looked up from reference TRBV5-1 and TRBJ2-5): KAGVTQTPRYLIKTRGQQVTLSCSPISGHRSVSWYQQTPGQGLQFLFEYFSETQRNKGNFPGRFSGRQFSNSRSEMNVSTLELGDSALYLCASSQASGGAEETQYFGPGTRLLVL.

This clone was recorded a few times. This rearrangement joins TRBV29-1 to TRBJ1-1; unclear D gene. The CDR3 is 12 residues long. Germline V gives CDR1 SQVTM, CDR2 ANQGSEA. V shed 4 bases and J shed 6 bases, with 12 bases lying between them. The CDR3 DNA is TGCAGCGTTGGTAAGTTCCGGGCTGAAGCTTTCTTT. Protein: CSVGKFRAEAFF.